Listed here is a single TCR beta chain. This specimen belongs to a study of T cell changes during pregnancy in multiple sclerosis. Produced via immunoSEQ multiplex PCR; TCRdb's table is partial and in-frame only. The table includes 45,000 to 70,000 clones, 92% detected once. This sequence was found in a female donor in good health, enrolled as a control in a pregnancy study. The sequenced sample was CD4+ T cells from peripheral blood mononuclear cells, obtained after pregnancy.

The DNA for the CDR3 is TGTGCCAGCATCACAGGGGGCAGCTCCTACGAGCAGTACTTC. This sequence encodes CASITGGSSYEQYF. V gene TRBV6-1 combines with J gene TRBJ2-7; TRBD1 aligns across 9 bases. The CDR3 extends over 14 amino acids. Germline-derived CDR1 and CDR2 are MNHNS and SASEGT. Germline trimming cut 7 bases from V and 0 bases from J; bases unmatched to any gene: 4.